Each of the 13 T cell receptor beta chains below was sequenced from the same sample in a study of chemoradiotherapy in HPV16-positive cancers. Libraries were prepared by immunoSEQ multiplex PCR; TCRdb keeps only in-frame clonotypes and omits some of them. The table has 9,500 to 12,000 clones, roughly 72% seen once; the top ten hold around 35%. Sampling was carried out from a patient who underwent chemoradiotherapy. These receptor sequences come from a human donor with HPV-associated anogenital cancer.

The V call is TRBV6-5, the J call TRBJ2-3; D call uncertain. Germline V gene sequence: CDR1 MNHEY, CDR2 SVGAGI. There are 13 residues in the CDR3. V lost 4 bases and J 4 bases, leaving 9 bases between the germline ends. The CDR3 nucleotides are TGTGCCAGCAGTTTCTTTTGGGCAGATACGCAGTATTTT. It encodes CASSFFWADTQYF.

This chain uses TRBV2 with TRBJ1-5; D not resolved. This CDR3 is built from 14 residues. Germline assignment: CDR1 SNHLY and CDR2 FYNNEI. The V and J ends lost 4 bases and 7 bases respectively, with 14 bases between them. Here the CDR3 DNA reads TGTGCCAGCAGTGGGCGTAGGGAAGGACAGCCCCAGCATTTT. Translating gives CASSGRREGQPQHF.

This clone was observed a handful of times. V and J are TRBV18 and TRBJ1-5; D gene unclear. The CDR3 contains 17 residues. V was trimmed by 2 bases and J by 1 base, leaving 15 bases between them. From germline, CDR1 is KGHSH and CDR2 LQKENI. The CDR3 reads CASSPSSAGSSNQPQHF. CDR3 bases: TGTGCCAGCTCACCATCCTCGGCAGGTAGCAGCAATCAGCCCCAGCATTTT.

The V and J genes are TRBV5-1 and TRBJ1-4; weak D call: TRBD1 (6 bases). V dropped 2 bases and J dropped 3 bases, with 8 bases sitting between them. Germline CDR1 is SGHRS and CDR2 is YFSETQ. This CDR3 has 14 amino acids. DNA for the CDR3: TGCGCCAGCAGCTTACAGGGACCTAATGAAAAACTGTTTTTT. Amino acids: CASSLQGPNEKLFF. The variable domain in full, completed from reference TRBV5-1 and TRBJ1-4, reads KAGVTQTPRYLIKTRGQQVTLSCSPISGHRSVSWYQQTPGQGLQFLFEYFSETQRNKGNFPGRFSGRQFSNSRSEMNVSTLELGDSALYLCASSLQGPNEKLFFGSGTQLSVL.

The chain is built from TRBV11-3 and TRBJ2-1; D perhaps matches TRBD2 (5 bases). CDR3 length: 13 amino acids. From germline, CDR1 is SGHNT and CDR2 YENEEA. Trimming cost V 5 bases and J 4 bases, with 9 bases left between them. The CDR3: CASSRERYNEQFF. The DNA for the CDR3 is TGTGCCAGCAGCCGAGAGCGGTACAATGAGCAGTTCTTC.

This clone was found once. The chain combines TRBV19 with TRBJ2-1, with 7 bases lining up with TRBD2. Trimming at V came to 5 bases and at J to 1 base, leaving 5 bases not matched to a gene. This CDR3 spans 15 amino acids. Germline CDR1 and CDR2: LNHDA and SQIVND (reference sequence). The DNA of the CDR3 is TGTGCCAGTAGTGACGCCGGGGGGTCCTACAATGAGCAGTTCTTC. Protein sequence: CASSDAGGSYNEQFF.

V usage is TRBV4-1 and J usage is TRBJ2-2; 10 bases are shared with TRBD1. This CDR3 is 16 amino acids long. Germline loops: CDR1 MGHRA, CDR2 YSYEKL. With V trimmed by 4 bases and J by 7 bases, 9 bases remained unmatched. The CDR3 spells CASSLSTGGGSGELFF. CDR3 coding DNA: TGCGCCAGCAGCCTATCGACAGGGGGCGGTAGCGGGGAGCTGTTTTTT.

This clone was observed a single time. The DNA of the CDR3 is TGCGCCAGCAGCCCGGTTCCGGCAGGGTCCTCTGGAAACACCATATATTTT. Translating gives CASSPVPAGSSGNTIYF. The chain combines TRBV5-1 with TRBJ1-3; D is possibly TRBD1 (5 bases). This CDR3 is built from 17 residues. CDR1 is SGHRS, CDR2 YFSETQ, per germline. The germline V and J ends were trimmed by 4 bases and 0 bases, with 17 bases remaining between them.

The chain links TRBV12-1 to TRBJ2-7; the table's D call TRBD1 went unverified against the DNA. TRBV12-1 has pseudogene status. The CDR3 length is 15 residues. CDR3 coding DNA: TGTGCCAGCAGCTTTAGGACAGGTTATACCTACGAGCAGTACGTC. Translation: CASSFRTGYTYEQYV.

The chain joins TRBV7-8 to TRBJ1-2, with 7 bases fitting TRBD1. Germline assignment: CDR1 SGHVS and CDR2 FQNEAQ. The CDR3 covers 18 residues. V shed 1 base and J 2 bases; nucleotides not matched to a gene: 13. The CDR3 DNA sequence: TGTGCCAGCAGCTTAGAGCACTCGAGACGGGACAGCAACTATGGCTACACCTTC. Protein product: CASSLEHSRRDSNYGYTF.

This clone came up once. V and J are TRBV11-2 and TRBJ2-1, with 10 bases that match TRBD2. This CDR3 is 15 amino acids long. The germline V gene encodes CDR1 SGHAT and CDR2 FQNNGV. Trimming cost V 5 bases and J 9 bases; bases outside gene matches: 10. CDR3 coding DNA: TGTGCCAGCAGCACCGTAGCGGGAGGCGGGAGTGAGCAGTTCTTC. It translates to CASSTVAGGGSEQFF. Variable domain in full (rest from reference TRBV11-2 and TRBJ2-1): EAGVAQSPRYKIIEKRQSVAFWCNPISGHATLYWYQQILGQGPKLLIQFQNNGVVDDSQLPKDRFSAERLKGVDSTLKIQPAKLEDSAVYLCASSTVAGGGSEQFFGPGTRLTVL.

The chain combines TRBV5-1 with TRBJ2-3; D is uncertain. The V end was cut by 4 bases, the J end by 3 bases, with 12 bases between. The CDR3 spans 14 residues. The germline gives CDR1 SGHRS, CDR2 YFSETQ. CDR3 nucleotides: TGCGCCAGCAGCCTAAAACATGGGACAGATACGCAGTATTTT. Its protein is CASSLKHGTDTQYF.

The chain uses TRBV5-4 and TRBJ1-2; no definite D call. V lost 3 bases and J 8 bases, leaving 20 bases between the germline ends. Germline V CDR1 and CDR2: SGHNT, YYREEE (reference sequence). The CDR3 runs 15 residues. The CDR3 region is CASSWREQTSGGYTF. The CDR3 DNA is TGTGCCAGCAGCTGGAGGGAGCAGACCTCGGGGGGCTACACCTTC.